This T cell receptor (beta chain) derives from a study of T cell responses to AZD1222 COVID-19 vaccine. Overall study results and limits: The study sampled repertoires only after the peak T cell response. Spike was spanned by vaccine-associated CD4 TCRs, with dominance at 160-218 and 743-854. Unmutated regions of variants are reportedly targeted by nearly half of spike-specific TCRs.

In the case of this clone: Its matching antigen is unknown.

TCRdb's copy holds only in-frame clones and misses some; the assay was immunoSEQ multiplex PCR. Of roughly 100,000 clones in the sample, approximately 90% were seen once. J lost 6 bases, V lost 0 bases, and 9 bases had no gene match. This CDR3 has 16 amino acids. Germline loops: CDR1 LGHDT, CDR2 YNNKEL (reference sequence). This material consisted of peripheral blood, taken 28 days after the second AZD1222 dose. The source of this sequence is an adult who received the AZD1222 COVID-19 vaccine. This rearrangement joins TRBV3-1 (or the pseudogene TRBV3-2) to TRBJ2-5; 8 nucleotides line up with TRBD2. The CDR3 nucleotides are TGTGCCAGCAGCCAAGATCTTGGAAGCGGGAGTAAGACCCAGTACTTC. This codes for CASSQDLGSGSKTQYF.